Below are 2 T cell receptor beta chains sequenced from a single sample in a study of response to subunit inactivated influenza vaccine. TCRdb processed the RT-PCR reads anew with MiXCR; each CDR3 protein has one entry. This sample carries a few hundred thousand distinct CDR3 sequences, roughly 15% of them seen once, and the ten largest clones take more than 9.5%. The material was PBMCs from blood, obtained about 12 days after vaccination. Source of these receptors: a man between 45 and 60 years old who received an inactivated influenza vaccine.

This clonotype was detected a few times. This rearrangement joins TRBV6-1 to TRBJ1-1; a possible D gene is TRBD1 (6 bases). This CDR3 contains 15 residues. CDR1 MNHNS and CDR2 SASEGT come from the germline V gene. V was cut by 2 bases and J by 6 bases, with 16 bases left in between. CDR3: CASSEFYGGHSEAFF. The CDR3 bases are TGTGCCAGCAGTGAATTTTACGGGGGGCACTCTGAAGCTTTCTTT.

The chain uses TRBV7-9 and TRBJ2-5, with D tentatively TRBD2 (6 bases). Trimming stripped 4 bases from V and 5 bases from J, with 14 bases between. The CDR3 totals 14 residues. Germline lookup yields CDR1 SEHNR and CDR2 FQNEAQ (reference sequence). In DNA, the CDR3 is TGTGCCAGCAGCTCTCTAGCGCCAGGGGAGACCCAGTACTTC. Translating gives CASSSLAPGETQYF. Supplemented by reference TRBV7-9 and TRBJ2-5, the full variable domain reads DTGVSQNPRHKITKRGQNVTFRCDPISEHNRLYWYRQTLGQGPEFLTYFQNEAQLEKSRLLSDRFSAERPKGSFSTLEIQRTEQGDSAMYLCASSSLAPGETQYFGPGTRLLVL.